A single sample is the source of the 7 T cell receptor beta chains below, sequenced in a study of post-analysis software for immune sequencing data. Study results and caveats: Comparison of patients with controls showed a handful of TRBV segments more frequent in patients, TRBV5-6, TRBV5-1 and TRBV20-1 among them.

Their specific antigens are unknown. Unique-molecular-identifier-tagged TCR beta cDNA libraries were used. TCRdb recomputed calls from the PCR reads with MiXCR, one row per CDR3 protein. The sample gives some 690,000 distinct CDR3 sequences, 25% to 30% of which show up once; more than 0.55% is in the top ten. The source material was blood. These receptors all stem from a girl between 10 and 17 years old with multiple sclerosis.

The chain links TRBV16 to TRBJ1-2; D is possibly TRBD1 (5 bases). V lost 4 bases and J lost 6, with 12 bases in between. Germline V lookup: CDR1 KGHSY, CDR2 FQNENV. This CDR3 is 13 amino acids long. DNA of the CDR3: TGTGCCAGCAGCCCCCTGGGGCCTCATGGCTACACCTTC. Its protein is CASSPLGPHGYTF.

This clonotype came up a few times. The chain links TRBV28 to TRBJ2-3, with D possibly matching TRBD2 (6 bases). Germline values: CDR1 MDHEN, CDR2 SYDVKM. Trimming cost V 6 bases and J 10 bases, with 14 bases left between them. There are 12 residues in the CDR3. The CDR3 reads CASREASDPQYF. The DNA for the CDR3 is TGTGCCAGCAGGGAGGCTAGCGATCCGCAGTATTTT.

The sample holds a few counts of this clonotype. CDR3 DNA sequence: TGTGCCAGTCCCCAAGGGGTCTCCTACAATGAGCAGTTCTTC. It translates to CASPQGVSYNEQFF. The rearrangement links TRBV18 to TRBJ2-1; weak D call: TRBD1 (5 bases). This CDR3 contains 14 residues. Germline-derived CDR1 and CDR2 are KGHSH and LQKENI. V was trimmed by 9 bases and J by 0 bases, leaving 12 bases between them.

This clonotype has a handful of counts. V and J are TRBV27 and TRBJ2-7; TRBD2 might be the D (5 bases). CDR1 is MNHEY and CDR2 is SMNVEV in the germline V gene (reference sequence). The CDR3 is 15 amino acids. The ends were cut back, 2 bases at V and 1 base at J, with 12 bases in the middle. CDR3 sequence (DNA): TGTGCCAGCAGTTTAATGTCTACGGGGTCCTACGAGCAGTACTTC. It codes for CASSLMSTGSYEQYF.

This clonotype occurred many times. J is TRBJ2-1 and V is TRBV4-3; 7 positions agree with TRBD2. This CDR3 is built from 14 residues. V was clipped by 1 base and J by 5 bases; unmatched bases: 2. Germline V gives CDR1 LGHNA, CDR2 YSLEER. The CDR3 region is CASSQGGGDNEQFF. The CDR3 DNA follows: TGCGCCAGCAGCCAAGGGGGAGGGGACAATGAGCAGTTCTTC.

On this clonotype: A much larger clone sits a single nucleotide away, making a read error possible. This chain connects TRBV6-6 to TRBJ2-7; 9 nucleotides align to TRBD1. CDR1 MNHNY and CDR2 SVGAGI come from the germline V gene (reference sequence). CDR3 length: 17 residues. J gave up 12 bases and V 8 bases, and 26 bases lay outside the gene matches. The CDR3 sequence is CASRPGTGYLTKNIRYF. Here the CDR3 DNA reads TGTGCCAGCCGTCCCGGGACAGGGTATCTCACCAAAAACATTCGGTACTTC.

This clonotype was found a few times. The rearrangement joins TRBV20-1 to TRBJ2-7; either TRBD1 or TRBD2 may fit D (5 bases each). CDR3 length: 13 residues. The germline CDR1 and CDR2 sequences are DFQATT and SNEGSKA (reference sequence). V was trimmed by 6 bases and J by 2 bases, leaving 14 bases between them. The CDR3 sequence is CSAAAVGPYEQYF. Here the CDR3 DNA reads TGCAGTGCCGCCGCGGTGGGACCCTACGAGCAGTACTTC.